These T cell receptor beta chains were read from a single sample in a study of T cell repertoires in cytomegalovirus infection. TCRdb itself ran the reads through MiXCR, one entry per CDR3 protein. This repertoire shows some 700,000 distinct CDR3 sequences, 35% to 45% found once; its top ten account for about 2.8%. Sequencing used PBMCs. The receptors were sampled from a human donor in good health (CMV status not recorded). Some clones in this sample may be carry-over from other donors' samples. Each CDR3 is given with its conserved first and last residue. The D gene is left open where the match is weak. Clone size is not always given. Where it is, it says once, few, many or a class for expanded clones.

size: few; J: TRBJ1-3; V: TRBV7-9; D: TRBD1; DNA: TGTGCCAGCAGCTTACCGGACAGGGCCAAGGGAAACACCATATATTTT; CDR3: CASSLPDRAKGNTIYF
size: -; J: TRBJ1-6; V: TRBV6-2/TRBV6-3; D: TRBD1; DNA: TGTGCCAGCAGCGGCGGACAGGGTTGGACTTCACCCCTCCACTTT; CDR3: CASSGGQGWTSPLHF
size: few; J: TRBJ1-1; V: TRBV20-1; D: -; DNA: TGCAGTGCTGACGCGGGGAGTTTGAACACTGAAGCTTTCTTT; CDR3: CSADAGSLNTEAFF
size: few; J: TRBJ1-4; V: TRBV4-1; D: -; DNA: TGCGCCAGCAGCCAAGATTTTCGGTGGAATGAAAAACTGTTTTTT; CDR3: CASSQDFRWNEKLFF
size: -; J: TRBJ2-6; V: TRBV28; D: -; DNA: TGTGCCAGCAGTTTGTTGCTCTCTGGGGCCAACGTCCTGACTTTC; CDR3: CASSLLLSGANVLTF
size: few; J: TRBJ1-6; V: TRBV7-2; D: -; DNA: TGTGCCAGCAGCTCGATCGGTGGGGGGGGCCCCCAAAATTCACCCCTCCACTTT; CDR3: CASSSIGGGGPQNSPLHF
size: -; J: TRBJ2-3; V: TRBV6-5; D: -; DNA: TGTGCCAGCAGTTACCGGAGACAACGACCGGGACTGGTCACAGATACGCAGTATTTT; CDR3: CASSYRRQRPGLVTDTQYF
size: -; J: TRBJ2-3; V: TRBV27; D: -; DNA: TGTGCCAGCAGTTTATCGGGTTTGGTCACAGATACGCAGTATTTT; CDR3: CASSLSGLVTDTQYF
size: many; J: TRBJ1-5; V: TRBV28; D: TRBD1; DNA: TGTGCCAGCAGTCCCTGGACAGGGGGGGGAAATCAGCCCCAGCATTTT; CDR3: CASSPWTGGGNQPQHF
size: -; J: TRBJ2-7; V: TRBV20-1; D: TRBD1; DNA: TGCAGTGCCAGGGACAGGCGGAACGAGCAGTACTTC; CDR3: CSARDRRNEQYF
size: many; J: TRBJ2-7; V: TRBV12-3/TRBV12-4; D: TRBD2; DNA: TGTGCCAGCAGTCTACTCGGGCGGGAGACCCACGAGCAGTACTTC; CDR3: CASSLLGRETHEQYF
size: few; J: TRBJ2-7; V: TRBV7-8; D: -; DNA: TGTGCCAGCAGCTTAGTAGGCAGGGCCAGACTCTACGAGCAGTACTTC; CDR3: CASSLVGRARLYEQYF
size: many; J: TRBJ2-2; V: TRBV7-7; D: -; DNA: TGTGCTAGCAGCCAAGACAGTACGAACACCGGGGAGCTGTTTTTT; CDR3: CASSQDSTNTGELFF
size: few; J: TRBJ1-1; V: TRBV29-1; D: TRBD1; DNA: TGCAGCGTTGTGATGACAGGGAAGAACACTGAAGCTTTCTTT; CDR3: CSVVMTGKNTEAFF
size: -; J: TRBJ1-3; V: TRBV7-6; D: -; DNA: TGTGCCAGCAGCCAGAGGGCCAACTCTGGAAACACCATATATTTT; CDR3: CASSQRANSGNTIYF
size: -; J: TRBJ2-7; V: TRBV28; D: -; DNA: TGTGCCAGCAGTCTCCACAGGTTTTCGCACGAGCAGTACTTC; CDR3: CASSLHRFSHEQYF
size: -; J: TRBJ2-7; V: TRBV7-2; D: TRBD1; DNA: TGTGCCAGCAGCCCAGGAGGGACAGGGGGGGGGGAGCAGTACTTC; CDR3: CASSPGGTGGGEQYF
size: -; J: TRBJ2-3; V: TRBV20-1; D: -; DNA: TGCAGTGCTAGTAAGACGGGGGGCGCAGATACGCAGTATTTT; CDR3: CSASKTGGADTQYF
size: many; J: TRBJ1-5; V: TRBV7-8; D: TRBD1; DNA: TGTGCCAGCAGCTTAGGGACAGGGGGTTTCAATAGCAATCAGCCCCAGCATTTT; CDR3: CASSLGTGGFNSNQPQHF
size: -; J: TRBJ2-2; V: TRBV10-3; D: TRBD2; DNA: TGTGCCATCAACCCGGAACTAGCGGCGAACACCGGGGAGCTGTTTTTT; CDR3: CAINPELAANTGELFF
size: -; J: TRBJ2-1; V: TRBV5-1; D: -; DNA: TGCGCCAGCAGCCTGGACGGGGTTTGGGATTCGGGGGAGCAGTTCTTC; CDR3: CASSLDGVWDSGEQFF
size: -; J: TRBJ2-7; V: TRBV12-3/TRBV12-4; D: TRBD2; DNA: TGTGCCAGCCGACTAGCCCTGTTCTACGAGCAGTACTTC; CDR3: CASRLALFYEQYF
size: -; J: TRBJ2-7; V: TRBV2; D: TRBD2; DNA: TGTGCCAGCAGTGAACGACTAGCACCCTCCTACGAGCAGTACTTC; CDR3: CASSERLAPSYEQYF